This T cell receptor (beta chain) was identified in a study of response to subunit inactivated influenza vaccine. Note on this clonotype: The antigen remains undetermined.

Regarding the study as a whole: New T cells are recruited in small numbers by each seasonal influenza vaccination, according to the authors' suggestion.

TCRdb passed the RT-PCR reads through MiXCR, listing each CDR3 protein once. The table records 600,000 to 850,000 distinct CDR3 sequences, roughly 15% of them present only once. The sequenced sample was PBMCs from blood, obtained 14 days before vaccination. This clonotype was obtained from a man aged 50 or older who received an inactivated influenza vaccine.

The CDR3 loop reads CASSLVLGRASGGYYYEQYF. The CDR3 coding sequence is TGTGCCAGCAGCTTAGTCCTGGGTAGGGCTAGCGGGGGGTATTACTACGAGCAGTACTTC. The chain combines TRBV11-2 with TRBJ2-7; 11 bases agree with TRBD2. Germline assignment: CDR1 SGHAT and CDR2 FQNNGV. This CDR3 contains 20 residues. Trimming cost V 1 base and J 3 bases; bases outside gene matches: 17. Filled out from reference TRBV11-2 and TRBJ2-7, the complete variable domain reads EAGVAQSPRYKIIEKRQSVAFWCNPISGHATLYWYQQILGQGPKLLIQFQNNGVVDDSQLPKDRFSAERLKGVDSTLKIQPAKLEDSAVYLCASSLVLGRASGGYYYEQYFGPGTRLTVT.